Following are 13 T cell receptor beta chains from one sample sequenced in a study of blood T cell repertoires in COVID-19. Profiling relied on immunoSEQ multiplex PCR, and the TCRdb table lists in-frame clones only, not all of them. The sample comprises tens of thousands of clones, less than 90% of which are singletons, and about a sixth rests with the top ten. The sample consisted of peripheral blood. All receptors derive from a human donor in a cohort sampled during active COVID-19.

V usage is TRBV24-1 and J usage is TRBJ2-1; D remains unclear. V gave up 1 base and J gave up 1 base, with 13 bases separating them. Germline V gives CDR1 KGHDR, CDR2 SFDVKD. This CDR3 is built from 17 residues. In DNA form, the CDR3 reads TGTGCCACCAGTGATTTTGATTCGCAGGTGTCCTACAATGAGCAGTTCTTC. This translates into CATSDFDSQVSYNEQFF.

The CDR3 region is CASSFGGSRDTQYF. The CDR3 region has the DNA TGTGCCAGCAGCTTCGGGGGGTCTCGAGATACGCAGTATTTT. The chain couples TRBV5-6 to TRBJ2-3; 7 nucleotides align to TRBD2. V was clipped by 2 bases and J by 5 bases; unmatched bases: 5. Germline CDR1 SGHDT, CDR2 YYEEEE. The length of the CDR3 is 14 residues.

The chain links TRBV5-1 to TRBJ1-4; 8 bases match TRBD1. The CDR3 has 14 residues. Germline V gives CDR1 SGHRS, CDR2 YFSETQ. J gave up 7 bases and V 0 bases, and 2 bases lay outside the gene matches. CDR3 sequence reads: CASSLGTGGEKLFF. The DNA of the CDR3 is TGCGCCAGCAGCTTGGGAACAGGGGGTGAAAAACTGTTTTTT. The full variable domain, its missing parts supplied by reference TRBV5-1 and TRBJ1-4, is KAGVTQTPRYLIKTRGQQVTLSCSPISGHRSVSWYQQTPGQGLQFLFEYFSETQRNKGNFPGRFSGRQFSNSRSEMNVSTLELGDSALYLCASSLGTGGEKLFFGSGTQLSVL.

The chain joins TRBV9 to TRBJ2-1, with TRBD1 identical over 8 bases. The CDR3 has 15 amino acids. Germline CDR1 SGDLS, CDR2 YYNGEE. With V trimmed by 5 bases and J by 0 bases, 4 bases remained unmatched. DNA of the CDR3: TGTGCCAGCAGTACAGGGGGTAGCTCCTACAATGAGCAGTTCTTC. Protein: CASSTGGSSYNEQFF.

CDR3 loop: CASSIPQGPMNTEAFF. The CDR3, as DNA: TGTGCCAGCAGCATTCCCCAGGGGCCTATGAACACTGAAGCTTTCTTT. The rearrangement links TRBV5-4 to TRBJ1-1; possible D gene TRBD1, 6 bases. Germline values: CDR1 SGHNT, CDR2 YYREEE (reference sequence). The CDR3 sequence is 16 residues long. V lost 4 bases, J lost 0 bases, and 16 bases lay in between.

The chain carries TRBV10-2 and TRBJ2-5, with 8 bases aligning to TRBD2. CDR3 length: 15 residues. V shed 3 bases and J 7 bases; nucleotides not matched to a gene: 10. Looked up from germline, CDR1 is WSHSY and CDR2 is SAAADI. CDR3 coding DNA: TGCGCCAGCAGTGAAGCTAGCGGGCCCTTATCGACCCAGTACTTC. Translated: CASSEASGPLSTQYF.

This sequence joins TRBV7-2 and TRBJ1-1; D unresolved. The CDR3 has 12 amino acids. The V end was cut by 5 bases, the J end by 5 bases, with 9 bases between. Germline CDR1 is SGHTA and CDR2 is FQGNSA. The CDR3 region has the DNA TGTGCCAGCAGCCTGAGGGATACTGAAGCTTTCTTT. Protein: CASSLRDTEAFF. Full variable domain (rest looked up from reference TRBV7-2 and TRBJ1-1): GAGVSQSPSNKVTEKGKDVELRCDPISGHTALYWYRQSLGQGLEFLIYFQGNSAPDKSGLPSDRFSAERTGGSVSTLTIQRTQQEDSAVYLCASSLRDTEAFFGQGTRLTVV.

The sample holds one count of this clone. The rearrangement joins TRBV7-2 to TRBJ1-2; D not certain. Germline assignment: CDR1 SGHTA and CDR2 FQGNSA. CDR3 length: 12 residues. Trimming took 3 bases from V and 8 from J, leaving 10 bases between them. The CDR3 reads CASSLTWEGYTF. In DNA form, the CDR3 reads TGTGCCAGCAGCTTGACATGGGAGGGCTACACCTTC. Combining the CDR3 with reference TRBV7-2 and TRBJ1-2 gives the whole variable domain GAGVSQSPSNKVTEKGKDVELRCDPISGHTALYWYRQSLGQGLEFLIYFQGNSAPDKSGLPSDRFSAERTGGSVSTLTIQRTQQEDSAVYLCASSLTWEGYTFGSGTRLTVV.

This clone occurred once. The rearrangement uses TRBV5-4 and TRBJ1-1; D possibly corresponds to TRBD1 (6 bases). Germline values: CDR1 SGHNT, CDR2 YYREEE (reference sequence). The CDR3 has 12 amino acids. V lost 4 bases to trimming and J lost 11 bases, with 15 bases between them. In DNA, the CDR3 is TGTGCCAGCAGCCAAGACAGGTCTTCTGCTTTCTTT. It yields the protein CASSQDRSSAFF.

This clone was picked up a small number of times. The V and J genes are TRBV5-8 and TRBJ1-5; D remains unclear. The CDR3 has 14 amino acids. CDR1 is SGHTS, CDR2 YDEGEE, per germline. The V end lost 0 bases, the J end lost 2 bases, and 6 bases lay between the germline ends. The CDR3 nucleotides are TGTGCCAGCAGCTTGGACGGTGGCAATCAGCCCCAGCATTTT. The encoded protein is CASSLDGGNQPQHF.

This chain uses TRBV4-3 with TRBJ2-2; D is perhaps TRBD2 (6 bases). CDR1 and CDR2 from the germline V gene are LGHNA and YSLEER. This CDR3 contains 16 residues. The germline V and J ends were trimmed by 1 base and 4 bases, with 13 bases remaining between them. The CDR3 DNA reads TGCGCCAGCAGCCAAGGGGCGGGGCTCGGCACCGGGGAGCTGTTTTTT. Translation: CASSQGAGLGTGELFF.

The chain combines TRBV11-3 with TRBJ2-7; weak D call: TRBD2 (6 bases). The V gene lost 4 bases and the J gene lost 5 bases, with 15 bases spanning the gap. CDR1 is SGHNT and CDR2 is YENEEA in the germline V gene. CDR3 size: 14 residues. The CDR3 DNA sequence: TGTGCCAGCAGCTCCCAGGCGGGAACGAACGAGCAGTACTTC. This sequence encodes CASSSQAGTNEQYF. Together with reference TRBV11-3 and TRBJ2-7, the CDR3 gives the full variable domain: EAGVVQSPRYKIIEKKQPVAFWCNPISGHNTLYWYLQNLGQGPELLIRYENEEAVDDSQLPKDRFSAERLKGVDSTLKIQPAELGDSAVYLCASSSQAGTNEQYFGPGTRLTVT.

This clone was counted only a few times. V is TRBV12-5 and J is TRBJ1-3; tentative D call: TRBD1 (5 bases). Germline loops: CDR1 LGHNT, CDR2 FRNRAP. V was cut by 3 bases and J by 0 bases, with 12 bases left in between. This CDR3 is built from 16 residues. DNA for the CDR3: TGTGCTAGTGGTTTTTCACCAGGGTACTCTGGAAACACCATATATTTT. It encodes CASGFSPGYSGNTIYF.